Listed below are T cell receptor beta chains from one sample, sequenced in a study of blood T cell repertoires in COVID-19. Some clones are missing from TCRdb's copy, which holds only in-frame ones; the method was immunoSEQ multiplex PCR. The data contain approximately 230,000 clones, roughly 90% of them singletons. Sequencing was carried out using peripheral blood. The source of these receptors is a woman aged 35 to 49 who had recovered from COVID-19. The CDR3 runs from the conserved cysteine through the conserved F or W. A D gene is named only where the DNA matches it firmly. Size is omitted from some rows. Given values are once, few, many or a class for expanded clones.

J gene | V gene | CDR3 length | D gene | clone size | CDR3 DNA | CDR3 protein
TRBJ2-1 | TRBV19 | 14 | NA | NA | TGTGCCAGTAGTATTCTCTCCGGGTACAATGAGCAGTTCTTC | CASSILSGYNEQFF
TRBJ2-3 | TRBV7-3 | 18 | TRBD2 | NA | TGTGCCAGCAGCTTAAGTTCATCAGCGGGGAGAGACACAGATACGCAGTATTTT | CASSLSSSAGRDTDTQYF
TRBJ2-3 | TRBV9 | 14 | TRBD2 | NA | TGTGCCAGCAGCCGCGGGGGGGCGGAAGATACGCAGTATTTT | CASSRGGAEDTQYF
TRBJ2-5 | TRBV7-2 | 14 | NA | NA | TGTGCCAGCAGCTTAGGACAGCCCCAAGAGACCCAGTACTTC | CASSLGQPQETQYF
TRBJ1-1 | TRBV19 | 14 | NA | NA | TGTGCCAGTAGTAAGATTGTAGGGGACACTGAAGCTTTCTTT | CASSKIVGDTEAFF
TRBJ1-2 | TRBV7-3 | 13 | NA | NA | TGTGCCAGCAGCTTAGGAGGGGCCCATGGCTACACCTTC | CASSLGGAHGYTF
TRBJ2-7 | TRBV19 | 14 | NA | NA | TGTGCCAGTAGTATTGCACGCCAGACTGGCGAGCAGTACTTC | CASSIARQTGEQYF
TRBJ2-1 | TRBV5-4 | 14 | TRBD1 | NA | TGTGCCAGCAGCTTTACAGGGGGCGGATATGAGCAGTTCTTC | CASSFTGGGYEQFF
TRBJ2-7 | TRBV28 | 15 | TRBD1 | NA | TGTGCCAGCAGTGGGACAGGGAAGGGTTTTGGTGAGCAGTACTTC | CASSGTGKGFGEQYF
TRBJ2-7 | TRBV3-1/TRBV3-2 | 16 | TRBD1 | NA | TGTGCCAGCAGCGGGGACAGGGTTCCCCGAGGAGGCGAGCAGTACTTC | CASSGDRVPRGGEQYF
TRBJ2-3 | TRBV28 | 15 | NA | once | TGTGCCAGCAGTTTCCTCTCACAAGACACAGATACGCAGTATTTT | CASSFLSQDTDTQYF
TRBJ2-1 | TRBV28 | 15 | TRBD2 | NA | TGTGCCAGCAGGCGGACTAGCGGGAGGTTGAATGAGCAGTTCTTC | CASRRTSGRLNEQFF
TRBJ2-3 | TRBV30 | 17 | NA | NA | TGTGCCTGGAATCCATTTTCCCCAGAGGGTCTAACGGATACGCAGTATTTT | CAWNPFSPEGLTDTQYF
TRBJ2-1 | TRBV29-1 | 13 | TRBD1 | few | TGCAGCGTTGGACAGGGCCCTTACAATGAGCAGTTCTTC | CSVGQGPYNEQFF
TRBJ2-3 | TRBV7-9 | 18 | TRBD2 | NA | TGTGCCAGCAGCTCTCCGGGACTAGCGGGGGGCTCCACAGATACGCAGTATTTT | CASSSPGLAGGSTDTQYF
TRBJ2-3 | TRBV30 | 14 | NA | NA | TGTGCCTGGGGGAGGACAACGAGCACAGATACGCAGTATTTT | CAWGRTTSTDTQYF
TRBJ2-3 | TRBV4-1 | 17 | TRBD2 | NA | TGCGCCAGCAGCCAAGAGCCTAGCGGGATTAGCACAGATACGCAGTATTTT | CASSQEPSGISTDTQYF
TRBJ2-5 | TRBV7-2 | 17 | NA | few | TGTGCCAGCAGCTACCTTCCTTCGAGGGGGGGAGGAGAGACCCAGTACTTC | CASSYLPSRGGGETQYF
TRBJ2-5 | TRBV10-3 | 12 | NA | NA | TGTGCCATCGCGGGCCGAGGGGAGACCCAGTACTTC | CAIAGRGETQYF
TRBJ2-7 | TRBV20-1 | 15 | TRBD1 | NA | TGCAGTGCTAGTGAGGCGGACAGGGGCTACGACGAGCAGTACTTC | CSASEADRGYDEQYF
TRBJ2-1 | TRBV15 | 12 | TRBD1 | NA | TGTGCCACCAGGTTAGGGGGCGATGAGCAGTTCTTC | CATRLGGDEQFF
TRBJ2-5 | TRBV30 | 15 | NA | NA | TGTGCCTGGAGTGAAGCTAGAGGAGTCCAAGAGACCCAGTACTTC | CAWSEARGVQETQYF
TRBJ2-7 | TRBV7-2 | 15 | NA | NA | TGTGCCAGCAGCCAATTGGGGCAGGGAAATTACGAGCAGTACTTC | CASSQLGQGNYEQYF
TRBJ1-5 | TRBV18 | 14 | TRBD1 | NA | TGTGCCAGCTCACAAGGGACAGGGCCTCAGCCCCAGCATTTT | CASSQGTGPQPQHF
TRBJ1-1 | TRBV5-4 | 14 | NA | NA | TGTGCCAGCTTACCTGTGGGAGCGGACACTGAAGCTTTCTTT | CASLPVGADTEAFF
TRBJ1-2 | TRBV30 | 12 | NA | NA | TGTGCCTGGGAGCGGGGGGACTATGGCTACACCTTC | CAWERGDYGYTF
TRBJ2-1 | TRBV2 | 17 | NA | NA | TGTGCCAGCTTAATGGGGGCAGGGGGCGGGAGAGGAAATGAGCAGTTCTTC | CASLMGAGGGRGNEQFF
TRBJ1-5 | TRBV7-9 | 12 | NA | NA | TGTGCCAGCAGCTTAGGGCGGAAACCCCAGCATTTT | CASSLGRKPQHF
TRBJ1-6 | TRBV3-1/TRBV3-2 | 14 | NA | NA | TGTGCCAGCAGCCAGGGCAGCCTTACCTCACCCCTCCACTTT | CASSQGSLTSPLHF
TRBJ2-3 | TRBV7-2 | 17 | TRBD1 | NA | TGTGCCAGCAGCTTAGTTGGACCAGGGGGCGGAGCAGATACGCAGTATTTT | CASSLVGPGGGADTQYF
TRBJ2-7 | TRBV3-1/TRBV3-2 | 15 | NA | NA | TGTGCCAGCAGCCAAGCGGGCAGGGGAAGCTACGAGCAGTACTTC | CASSQAGRGSYEQYF
TRBJ1-5 | TRBV5-5 | 15 | TRBD1 | NA | TGTGCCAGCAGCAGGACAGGAACTAGCAATCAGCCCCAGCATTTT | CASSRTGTSNQPQHF
TRBJ2-2 | TRBV24-1 | 17 | TRBD2 | NA | TGTGCCACCAGTGATCCACCGCTAGCGGGAGTCACCGGGGAGCTGTTTTTT | CATSDPPLAGVTGELFF
TRBJ2-2 | TRBV5-1 | 17 | TRBD1 | NA | TGCGCCAGCAGTCTGGGTAGGGACAGCGCGAACACCGGGGAGCTGTTTTTT | CASSLGRDSANTGELFF
TRBJ2-7 | TRBV19 | 12 | NA | NA | TGTGCCAGTAGTATAATAGGAGGCGAGCAGTACTTC | CASSIIGGEQYF
TRBJ1-3 | TRBV7-2 | 16 | NA | NA | TGTGCCAGCAGCTTAGGTTTCAACAGTTTTGGAAACACCATATATTTT | CASSLGFNSFGNTIYF
TRBJ1-1 | TRBV6-6 | 14 | TRBD1 | NA | TGTGCCAGCAGACCGACAGGGGGCGGAACTGAAGCTTTCTTT | CASRPTGGGTEAFF